These 29 T cell receptor beta chains share one sample of origin, sequenced in a study of beta chain features in type 1 diabetes. Study outcomes and limitations: All four CD4+ subsets from Type 1 diabetes patients carried moderately but significantly shorter TCRB CDR3s.

No antigen has been assigned to these receptors. The entirety of the isolated RNA underwent reverse transcription, so expressed TCRB transcripts were sequenced. Clones were read by immunoSEQ multiplex PCR, and TCRdb kept only the in-frame ones, dropping some. This table holds about 260,000 clones, approximately 24% found once. What was sequenced was naive CD4+ T cells from blood. The source is a woman in her 30s with type 1 diabetes.

This clone has only a few counts. The chain is built from TRBV28 and TRBJ2-1; 7 bases are a match to TRBD1. The CDR3 is made up of 15 amino acids. The V segment lost 7 bases and the J segment 4 bases; nucleotides outside the gene matches: 10. Germline V gives CDR1 MDHEN, CDR2 SYDVKM. The CDR3 sequence is CASIYRDRVYNEQFF. CDR3 DNA: TGTGCCAGCATATACCGGGACAGAGTTTACAATGAGCAGTTCTTC.

The chain links TRBV18 to TRBJ2-5, with D uncertain. In germline, CDR1 is KGHSH, CDR2 LQKENI. The CDR3 runs 15 residues. Trimming removed 6 bases from V and 1 base from J, with 15 bases in between. Here the CDR3 reads CASSYPHQRQETQYF. Here the CDR3 DNA reads TGTGCCAGCTCTTACCCCCATCAGCGCCAAGAGACCCAGTACTTC.

V gene TRBV7-9 combines with J gene TRBJ2-7; D may be TRBD1 (6 bases). This CDR3 contains 14 residues. V was cut by 1 base and J by 3 bases, with 10 bases left in between. In germline, CDR1 is SEHNR, CDR2 FQNEAQ (reference sequence). CDR3 region: CASSLVQGVYEQYF. For the CDR3, the DNA is TGTGCCAGCAGCTTAGTACAGGGCGTCTACGAGCAGTACTTC.

This clone was counted only a few times. The V gene is TRBV5-1, the J gene TRBJ2-3; 8 bases map to TRBD2. This CDR3 comprises 17 residues. CDR1 is SGHRS, CDR2 YFSETQ, per germline. V gave up 2 bases and J gave up 4 bases; unmatched junction bases: 12. CDR3 nucleotide sequence: TGCGCCAGCAGCTTTTTGACTAGCGATGGGACTCCAGATACGCAGTATTTT. Protein sequence: CASSFLTSDGTPDTQYF.

The CDR3 loop reads CAWGGGQGPGGYTF. CDR3 DNA sequence: TGTGCCTGGGGTGGAGGACAGGGTCCGGGTGGCTACACCTTC. The V and J genes are TRBV30 and TRBJ1-2, with TRBD1 identical over 8 bases. Germline values: CDR1 GTSNPN, CDR2 SVGIG (reference sequence). Trimming at V came to 5 bases and at J to 7 bases, leaving 12 bases not matched to a gene. This CDR3 has 14 residues.

This clone occurred a few times. Within the sample, other DNA sequences also encode this same CDR3. The gene calls are TRBV28 and TRBJ2-1; D might be TRBD1 (5 bases). V dropped 9 bases and J dropped 4 bases, with 13 bases sitting between them. The CDR3 length is 13 residues. Per germline, CDR1 MDHEN and CDR2 SYDVKM. The CDR3 DNA reads TGTGCCAGTAGATTAGACAGATACAATGAGCAGTTCTTC. This gives the protein CASRLDRYNEQFF.

The chain couples TRBV7-2 to TRBJ1-2; D unclear. CDR3 length: 15 residues. V lost 6 bases and J lost 2, with 16 bases in between. CDR1 SGHTA and CDR2 FQGNSA come from the germline V gene. Written as DNA, the CDR3 is TGTGCCAGCAGTAAGGACGGAACGGGGAACTATGGCTACACCTTC. Translating gives CASSKDGTGNYGYTF.

The CDR3 is CASGRTGWTVGYTF. In DNA, the CDR3 is TGTGCCAGCGGTCGGACAGGGTGGACTGTCGGCTACACCTTC. The genes are TRBV28 and TRBJ1-2; 8 nucleotides align to TRBD1. J was trimmed by 8 bases and V by 8 bases; bases with no gene match: 13. CDR1 and CDR2 (germline): MDHEN, SYDVKM. The CDR3 contains 14 residues.

This rearrangement joins TRBV4-1 to TRBJ2-7, with TRBD2 matching over 9 bases. Germline CDR1 is MGHRA and CDR2 is YSYEKL. J was trimmed by 5 bases and V by 5 bases; bases with no gene match: 10. This CDR3 region has 15 residues. The CDR3 here is CASSVYGTSYDEQYF. The CDR3 DNA follows: TGCGCCAGCAGCGTTTACGGGACTAGCTATGACGAGCAGTACTTC.

This clone occurred a few times. The rearrangement links TRBV29-1 to TRBJ2-1; D not resolved. The CDR3 extends over 13 amino acids. The ends were cut back, 0 bases at V and 0 bases at J, with 3 bases in the middle. Germline-derived CDR1 and CDR2 are SQVTM and ANQGSEA. The CDR3 region is CSVEEHSYNEQFF. In nucleotides, the CDR3 is TGCAGCGTTGAAGAACACTCCTACAATGAGCAGTTCTTC.

This clone was observed a few times. The genes are TRBV13 and TRBJ2-1; D unresolved. Trimming took 5 bases from V and 8 from J, leaving 10 bases between them. Per germline, CDR1 PRHDT and CDR2 FYEKMQ (reference sequence). The CDR3 has 12 residues. The CDR3 nucleotides are TGTGCCAGCAGCCTCCGACGGGATGAGCAGTTCTTC. Its translation is CASSLRRDEQFF.

The chain recombines TRBV30 with TRBJ2-2, with D tentatively TRBD1 (5 bases). Germline V lookup: CDR1 GTSNPN, CDR2 SVGIG (reference sequence). The V and J ends lost 5 bases and 6 bases respectively, with 13 bases between them. The CDR3 loop spans 13 amino acids. The CDR3: CAWVTDSPGELFF. The CDR3 DNA is TGTGCCTGGGTTACTGACAGTCCCGGGGAGCTGTTTTTT. Drawing the rest from reference TRBV30 and TRBJ2-2, the complete variable domain is SQTIHQWPATLVQPVGSPLSLECTVEGTSNPNLYWYRQAAGRGLQLLFYSVGIGQISSEVPQNLSASRPQDRQFILSSKKLLLSDSGFYLCAWVTDSPGELFFGEGSRLTVL.

This clone was seen a handful of times. This chain connects TRBV7-9 to TRBJ2-1; 7 nucleotides line up with TRBD2. CDR1 is SEHNR and CDR2 is FQNEAQ in the germline V gene (reference sequence). The CDR3 totals 18 residues. The J segment lost 5 bases and the V segment lost 3 bases, leaving 16 bases of the junction unmatched. The CDR3 DNA sequence: TGTGCCAGCAGCTTCACTCCACAAACTAGCGCGAGGGACAATGAGCAGTTCTTC. It translates to CASSFTPQTSARDNEQFF.

V gene TRBV5-4 combines with J gene TRBJ2-1; 7 nucleotides line up with TRBD2. There are 15 residues in the CDR3. Germline CDR1 is SGHNT and CDR2 is YYREEE (reference sequence). V was pared by 4 bases and J by 4 bases, with 8 bases of the junction left unmatched. The DNA for the CDR3 is TGTGCCAGCAGCGGGGGGGGAGGAGGGTACAATGAGCAGTTCTTC. Translated, it gives CASSGGGGGYNEQFF.

V gene TRBV11-2 combines with J gene TRBJ2-1, with TRBD1 matching 8 bases. Looked up from germline, CDR1 is SGHAT and CDR2 is FQNNGV. The V and J ends lost 5 bases and 8 bases, in that order; junction bases with no gene match: 5. The CDR3 length is 13 residues. DNA for the CDR3: TGTGCCAGCAGCCCCGGACAGGGCTATGAGCAGTTCTTC. Protein sequence: CASSPGQGYEQFF.

The rearrangement links TRBV30 to TRBJ2-3; maybe TRBD1 (5 bases). Germline V CDR1 and CDR2: GTSNPN, SVGIG (reference sequence). V was cut by 2 bases and J by 6 bases, with 12 bases left in between. The CDR3 is 13 residues long. The CDR3 DNA follows: TGTGCCTGGAGTCCCAGGGCTGTTGATACGCAGTATTTT. Its protein is CAWSPRAVDTQYF.

This clone has just a few counts. V gene TRBV25-1 combines with J gene TRBJ2-5; D is unclear. The length of the CDR3 is 13 residues. CDR1 and CDR2 (germline): MGHDK, SYGVNS. V gave up 9 bases and J gave up 5 bases, with 16 bases separating them. For the CDR3, the DNA is TGTGCCAGTACGGCGGAGTTTTTGGAGACCCAGTACTTC. Its translation: CASTAEFLETQYF.

The J gene is TRBJ2-7, the V gene TRBV5-1, with 9 bases identical to TRBD1. Germline CDR1 and CDR2: SGHRS and YFSETQ. The CDR3 totals 15 residues. V lost 4 bases, J lost 3 bases, and 8 bases stayed unmatched. CDR3 sequence reads: CASSAGQGASYEQYF. Written as DNA, the CDR3 is TGCGCCAGCAGCGCGGGACAGGGAGCAAGCTACGAGCAGTACTTC.

This sequence joins TRBV30 and TRBJ1-2; the D gene is possibly TRBD1 (6 bases). CDR3 length: 12 amino acids. CDR1 and CDR2 (germline): GTSNPN, SVGIG (reference sequence). V was trimmed by 4 bases and J by 5 bases, leaving 11 bases between them. CDR3 bases: TGTGCCTGGACAAGGGGGGGGTATGGCTACACCTTC. Protein sequence: CAWTRGGYGYTF.

This clone was detected a few times. Other nucleotide sequences from this sample produce the same CDR3. This chain links TRBV18 with TRBJ2-5, with TRBD2 as a possible D gene (6 bases). The V gene's germline CDR1 is KGHSH and CDR2 LQKENI. CDR3 length: 13 amino acids. V was shortened by 2 bases and J by 5 bases, with 9 bases between the two germline ends. The DNA of the CDR3 is TGTGCCAGCTCACCAGGGGAGGCTGAGACCCAGTACTTC. Translating it yields CASSPGEAETQYF.

V is TRBV30 and J is TRBJ1-5; the match to TRBD1 covers 10 bases. The germline V gene has CDR1 GTSNPN and CDR2 SVGIG (reference sequence). Germline trimming cut 3 bases from V and 11 bases from J; bases unmatched to any gene: 4. CDR3 length equals 12 residues. The CDR3 loop reads CAWRGQGPTQHF. The CDR3 bases are TGTGCCTGGAGGGGACAGGGGCCGACCCAGCATTTT.

The V gene is TRBV19, the J gene TRBJ1-5; D is perhaps TRBD1 (6 bases). Germline loops: CDR1 LNHDA, CDR2 SQIVND (reference sequence). The CDR3 has 14 residues. V lost 4 bases and J 4 bases, leaving 11 bases between the germline ends. The CDR3, as DNA: TGTGCCAGTAGTAGAGGACAGCAGAATCAGCCCCAGCATTTT. Its protein product is CASSRGQQNQPQHF.

This clone was seen more than once but under ten times. CDR3 in DNA: TGTGCCAAGAGACAGGGAAGCTCTGGGGCCAACGTCCTGACTTTC. The encoded protein is CAKRQGSSGANVLTF. V is TRBV2 and J is TRBJ2-6, with TRBD1 identical over 7 bases. The CDR3 is made up of 15 amino acids. J was trimmed by 0 bases and V by 10 bases; bases with no gene match: 6. Germline CDR1 and CDR2: SNHLY and FYNNEI.

The chain links TRBV18 to TRBJ2-3; D is possibly TRBD2 (5 bases). Germline CDR1 KGHSH, CDR2 LQKENI. Trimming removed 0 bases at V and 5 bases at J, with 6 bases between. The CDR3 has 13 amino acids. In DNA, the CDR3 is TGTGCCAGCTCACCACCGAGCGGAGATACGCAGTATTTT. Translated: CASSPPSGDTQYF. The variable domain in full, with the rest retrieved from reference TRBV18 and TRBJ2-3, is NAGVMQNPRHLVRRRGQEARLRCSPMKGHSHVYWYRQLPEEGLKFMVYLQKENIIDESGMPKERFSAEFPKEGPSILRIQQVVRGDSAAYFCASSPPSGDTQYFGPGTRLTVL.

The chain joins TRBV29-1 to TRBJ2-7; 9 positions match TRBD1. Germline V gene data show CDR1 as SQVTM and CDR2 as ANQGSEA. Trimming at V came to 3 bases and at J to 1 base, leaving 4 bases not matched to a gene. This CDR3 comprises 14 residues. The CDR3 loop is CSVDQGTGSYEQYF. As DNA, the CDR3 is TGCAGCGTTGATCAGGGGACAGGGTCCTACGAGCAGTACTTC.

V gene TRBV9 combines with J gene TRBJ1-2; D uncertain. The germline V gene has CDR1 SGDLS and CDR2 YYNGEE. The CDR3 length is 13 residues. Trimming cost V 1 base and J 2 bases, with 6 bases left between them. CDR3 nucleotide sequence: TGTGCCAGCAGCGTACAGAAAAACTATGGCTACACCTTC. Translation: CASSVQKNYGYTF. The full variable domain, rest sourced from reference TRBV9 and TRBJ1-2, is DSGVTQTPKHLITATGQRVTLRCSPRSGDLSVYWYQQSLDQGLQFLIQYYNGEERAKGNILERFSAQQFPDLHSELNLSSLELGDSALYFCASSVQKNYGYTFGSGTRLTVV.

The V gene is TRBV11-2, the J gene TRBJ2-7; TRBD2 is a possible D gene (5 bases). Germline loops: CDR1 SGHAT, CDR2 FQNNGV. The CDR3 spans 13 residues. The ends were cut back, 5 bases at V and 3 bases at J, with 11 bases in the middle. Written as DNA, the CDR3 is TGTGCCAGCAGCCCGGCGGGTAGCTACGAGCAGTACTTC. Protein sequence: CASSPAGSYEQYF.

The rearrangement uses TRBV18 and TRBJ2-3, with D possibly matching TRBD2 (5 bases). The V end was cut by 3 bases, the J end by 10 bases, with 14 bases between. The CDR3 has 13 amino acids. CDR1 and CDR2 (germline): KGHSH, LQKENI. The DNA of the CDR3 is TGTGCCAGCTCACCCTACGGGGAGCGTCCGCAGTATTTT. Translation: CASSPYGERPQYF.

The chain links TRBV5-1 to TRBJ2-1, with 7 positions matching TRBD2. This CDR3 spans 16 amino acids. The germline gives CDR1 SGHRS, CDR2 YFSETQ. Trimming removed 0 bases from V and 4 bases from J; junction bases left unmatched: 7. The CDR3 region is CASSLEASGAYNEQFF. The CDR3, as DNA: TGCGCCAGCAGCTTGGAGGCTAGCGGAGCTTACAATGAGCAGTTCTTC. The whole variable domain, filled in from reference TRBV5-1 and TRBJ2-1, reads KAGVTQTPRYLIKTRGQQVTLSCSPISGHRSVSWYQQTPGQGLQFLFEYFSETQRNKGNFPGRFSGRQFSNSRSEMNVSTLELGDSALYLCASSLEASGAYNEQFFGPGTRLTVL.